Presented here are 2 T cell receptor beta chains from one specimen sequenced in a study of shared clonotypes between healthy human individuals. The method was immunoSEQ multiplex PCR; TCRdb's version includes in-frame clones alone and lacks a portion of them. The sample lists 400,000 to 500,000 clones; 79% were seen once. Specimen: PBMCs. The receptors were sampled from a middle-aged woman in good health. Some clones in this sample may be carry-over from other donors' samples.

This chain links TRBV28 with TRBJ1-2, with D perhaps TRBD1 (6 bases). Trimming cost V 4 bases and J 7 bases, with 16 bases left between them. Germline CDR1 MDHEN, CDR2 SYDVKM. This CDR3 contains 14 residues. CDR3 sequence reads: CASSSPGTFFGYTF. CDR3 nucleotides: TGTGCCAGCAGTTCCCCCGGGACATTTTTTGGCTACACCTTC.

A note on this clone: Only one base separates this from a far larger clonotype, so it likely reflects a read error. The CDR3 end shows no conserved phenylalanine or tryptophan, and so a read error is likely. The rearrangement links TRBV6-1 to TRBJ1-2; D possibly corresponds to TRBD1 (5 bases). From germline, CDR1 is MNHNS and CDR2 SASEGT. Trimming removed 7 bases from V and 4 bases from J, with 13 bases in between. CDR3 length: 13 amino acids. This CDR3 is CASMRQLGYGYTS. In DNA form, the CDR3 reads TGTGCCAGCATGAGACAGCTTGGCTATGGCTACACCTCC.